This TCR beta chain emerged from a study of cytomegalovirus exposure and HLA in healthy donors (TCRdb year 2017). At the level of the whole study: According to an earlier analysis of 587 of the donors, about 179 million T cells yielded roughly 110 million unique TCR beta sequences and 276 Gb of sequence data. Among some 400 genotyped donors of the cohort, an average of roughly 230,000 unique TCR beta nucleotide sequences was sequenced per donor, of which approximately 18% were non-productive. To study patterns of TCR occurrence, a later analysis re-analyzed previously published TCR beta repertoires from 500 to 850 donors and added high-resolution HLA genotyping. Both class I and class II loci were covered by HLA typing, at four-digit resolution. Every discovery cohort repertoire had been produced on one sequencing platform. An early release that covered roughly 600 HLA-typed donors contained approximately 300 gigabases of sequencing data and 80 million or so unique TCR sequences. Donor age, sex, ethnicity and CMV serostatus were collected together with the repertoire data. The study aimed to test whether signatures of past pathogen exposure could be identified by cataloging public T cell receptors. The number of donors typed differed by locus, with about 629-630 for A, B, C, DRB1 and DQB1, 522 for DQA1, 600 to 610 for DPA1, and about 450 for DPB1. The T cell repertoires of some 700 subjects were profiled by immunosequencing and related to cytomegalovirus serostatus. An earlier analysis of nearly 600 of the donors applied high-throughput TCR beta sequencing to assess whether each TCR beta V gene segment acted as functional or pseudogenic. Because of strong linkage in the cohort, roughly five DR-DQ haplotypes were treated as single units for association and clustering. Rather than using new phenotypic data, the later analysis identified candidate immune exposures from TCR beta sequences and from how often those sequences occurred across donors. A separate validation cohort of approximately 120 different subjects was used in addition to the approximately 610-subject first cohort. High-throughput TCR immunosequencing, statistical association of individual TCRs with disease status, and machine learning were combined to predict cytomegalovirus infection status. A later genetic analysis took genome-wide SNP genotypes for 398 of the 666 donors and used that subset as a discovery cohort. Of the approximately 370 genotyped donors, 81% were placed in the genetic ancestry cluster associated with self-reported Caucasian donors. Overall results and qualifications from the work: In this cohort, only TCR beta chains were sequenced, and detectable features were limited by the absence of alpha or paired-chain data. According to a later analysis, TCR association rates differed among HLA loci, with DRB1 alleles showing the most associated TCRs and HLA-C alleles showing the fewest. It was suggested by the authors that the approach could potentially be generalized to other disease states and immunological phenotypes. A group of highly shared sequence variants was considered likely to be a technical artifact of the sequencing pipeline. A later analysis found that most CMV-associated TCR beta chains appeared HLA-restricted, with HLA associations seemingly driven largely by CMV exposure. In a later genetic analysis, fewer N-insertions in productive TCRs were reported among donors in an Asian-associated ancestry cluster than the approximately 670-donor mean. The 87-base-pair reads could not distinguish some IMGT-functional V segments, including TRBV6-2 and TRBV6-3, so those segments were excluded. In the study, about 150 TCR beta chains were listed as associated with cytomegalovirus. The earlier analysis of some 540 of the donors excluded some 15 rarely observed V segments, including chromosome 9 orphons, because counts were too low. Specific HLA alleles were associated with more than 15,000 TCR beta sequences at a false discovery rate of 0.05 in a later analysis. Linkage disequilibrium might explain the correlated functional status among segregating V segments, but an unknown experimental factor could not be excluded. Strong co-occurrence of HLA alleles, especially DR and DQ, made assigning TCR associations to individual alleles difficult. Compared with equally common non-associated chains, HLA-associated TCR beta chains in a later analysis were more clonally expanded and had lower generation probabilities. Immune exposure information for the cohort was limited to CMV serostatus. An earlier analysis of 587 of the donors showed that most TCR beta V segments appeared in productive rearrangements either about 87% or about 30% of the time, which broadly matched IMGT annotations. Because HLA typing was unavailable for some donors at each locus, only the typed subset was used in association tests. A further reported finding was that TCR beta sequences accurately predicted the HLA-A and HLA-B alleles for most subjects in the first cohort. In a later analysis, several top co-occurrence clusters were reported to appear linked to parvovirus B19, influenza, CMV and Epstein-Barr virus. Sequencing depth was assumed to be roughly uniform across donors in the presence/absence analyses, though that assumption may not hold. Cytomegalovirus status was reported to be diagnosed by the classifier with high specificity and sensitivity in both the original and validation cohorts. Across donors, most TCR sequences were observed very rarely, whereas some public TCRs were present in many individuals. In vitro tests confirmed that a few of the cytomegalovirus-associated TCR beta chains recognize cytomegalovirus antigens. An association between a missense DCLRE1C variant and V-gene and J-gene trimming of TCR beta chains was found in a later genetic analysis and replicated in an independent cohort.

Trimmed from V: 3 bases; trimmed from J: 8 bases; junction bases lacking a gene match: 8. CDR1 and CDR2 are drawn from the germline V gene: SGHRS, YFSETQ. The CDR3 holds 15 amino acids from the cysteine to the phenylalanine. Only CDR3 DNA is held: 45 bases, read in frame from base 1. Regarding this clone: The specificity of this receptor is unknown. No clone much larger than this one lies a single base away; base qualities are absent.

Library preparation employed the immunoSEQ multiplex PCR assay. The multiplex PCR relied on a mix of 60 forward primers for TCR Vbeta segments and 13 reverse primers for TCR Jbeta segments. The CDR3 region of rearranged TCR beta genes was amplified from genomic DNA with a multiplex PCR assay. Amplified TCR beta libraries were sequenced as 87-base-pair reads on the Illumina HiSeq System. In the original analysis: A later analysis counted about 82 million unique TCR beta chains across the approximately 700 repertoires, and 9.5 million to 11 million of these chains were shared by at least two donors. To remove PCR and sequencing errors, raw reads were error-corrected and collapsed into unique sequences using a nearest-neighbor algorithm that merged closely related sequences. To assign V, D and J gene segments, CDR3 sequences were aligned to IMGT reference sequences. For a sequence to be retained, at least a six-nucleotide match to both a V gene segment and a J gene segment was required. Rearrangements were classified as productive when the CDR3 lacked stop codons and remained in frame with V and J, and all other rearrangements were classified as non-productive. CDR3 was defined according to IMGT convention as the region running from the second conserved V-encoded cysteine to the conserved J-encoded phenylalanine. The earlier analysis of about 640 of the donors excluded any sequence lacking an unambiguous match to a single V gene segment. In an earlier analysis of more than 500 of the donors, a V segment was called functional when productive rearrangements were above 56.7%, and segregating when the standard deviation between donors exceeded 5%. To diagnose cytomegalovirus status from the catalog of TCR beta chain sequences, a statistical classification framework was built. In a later analysis, TCR nucleotide sequences were compared against IMGT/GENE-DB human TR gene sequences so that V and J genes could be assigned. Using the TCRdist pipeline, a later analysis assigned CDR3 sequences along with most-parsimonious VDJ recombination scenarios. In a later analysis, every TCR beta chain was defined by the combination of its CDR3 amino acid sequence and its V-gene family, and reads without a unique V-gene family were dropped. A later analysis removed 550 to 700 highly shared, low-generation-probability nucleotide sequences to deal with suspected cross-contamination and a sequencing artifact. For each public chain, a later analysis derived a clonal expansion index from normalized ranks of inferred template counts within each repertoire. A later analysis computed generation probabilities with a VDJ recombination model fitted to out-of-frame rearrangements, and checked the results against IGoR. In a later analysis, hypergeometric tests were used to score TCR-TCR, TCR-HLA and TCR-CMV co-occurrence, with a repertoire-size bias correction applied to TCR pairs. In a later analysis, false discovery rates were estimated by permuting HLA or CMV assignments 20 times. In a later analysis, co-occurring TCRs were grouped with DBSCAN, and TCRdist sequence similarity was added when clustering was performed within HLA-allele-positive subsets. For co-occurrence clustering, repertoires with fewer than 30,000 or more than 120,000 public chains were excluded, along with roughly 5 repertoires with anomalous nucleotide sharing. This is the immuneACCESS table as TCRdb keeps it, with only in-frame sequences that have V and J called. A part of the clones is gone; compared with another copy, unresolved V genes explain less than half, and the rest is unexplained. The DNA gave D and trimming, while V, J and clone size come from that table. The sample table shows 100,000 to 150,000 clones, and about four fifths are seen once. The top ten constitute 7.5% to 9.5% of the sample.

The cohort comprised fewer than 750 healthy bone marrow donors. At the time of sampling, all cohort members were nominally healthy, though unrecorded immune exposures were likely present. The donor was CMV seropositive and belonged to the group of 250 to 350 seropositive cohort members. A peripheral blood sample was collected from each donor, and TCR beta sequencing was performed on peripheral blood mononuclear cells. Genomic DNA extraction from the blood cell samples was performed with the Qiagen DNeasy Blood Extraction Kit. The receptor chain draws on TRBV5-1 and TRBJ2-3, with 11 bases aligning to TRBD2. The sequence derives from a female donor in good health and CMV-seropositive. Input material: PBMCs. The nucleotides are TGCGCCAGCAGCTACCATAGCGGGGGGGAGGTTACGCAGTATTTT. This yields the protein CASSYHSGGEVTQYF.